The 13 T cell receptor beta chains below all came from one sample that was sequenced in a study of beta chain features in type 1 diabetes. Notes on the study in general: Patients with Type 1 diabetes showed moderately but significantly shorter TCRB CDR3s in all four CD4+ subsets.

What was sequenced were expressed TCRB transcripts, since all of the isolated RNA had been reverse transcribed. Produced via immunoSEQ multiplex PCR; TCRdb's table is partial and in-frame only. The data show 53,000 or so clones, 55% to 70% seen once. These receptors' antigens are unknown. Input material: stem cell memory CD4+ T cells from blood. The source of these receptors is a woman aged 30 to 39 with type 1 diabetes.

The rearrangement uses TRBV29-1 and TRBJ1-3; D gene uncertain. V shed 2 bases and J shed 0 bases, with 5 bases lying between them. Germline loops: CDR1 SQVTM, CDR2 ANQGSEA. This CDR3 comprises 13 residues. This CDR3 is CSVESGSGNTIYF. The CDR3 DNA is TGCAGCGTTGAATCGGGCTCTGGAAACACCATATATTTT.

A single count supports this clone. The chain links TRBV5-1 to TRBJ2-6; no clear D. Germline V gene data show CDR1 as SGHRS and CDR2 as YFSETQ. V dropped 0 bases and J dropped 2 bases, with 3 bases sitting between them. CDR3 size: 14 residues. CDR3 sequence reads: CASSLAAGANVLTF. The DNA of the CDR3 is TGCGCCAGCAGCTTGGCCGCTGGGGCCAACGTCCTGACTTTC.

The CDR3 is CSVETGTSGRGEQYF. DNA for the CDR3: TGCAGCGTTGAAACCGGGACTAGTGGCCGGGGCGAGCAGTACTTC. V usage is TRBV29-1 and J usage is TRBJ2-7, with 8 bases matching TRBD2. The CDR3 length is 15 residues. The junction had 12 bases not matched to a gene; V was cut back by 2 bases and J by 6 bases. The germline V gene encodes CDR1 SQVTM and CDR2 ANQGSEA.

This clone was seen a handful of times. V usage is TRBV28 and J usage is TRBJ2-1; the D gene is possibly TRBD2 (5 bases). The CDR3 covers 13 residues. From germline, CDR1 is MDHEN and CDR2 SYDVKM. Trimming cost V 5 bases and J 6 bases, with 11 bases left between them. CDR3 sequence (DNA): TGTGCCAGCAGTACACTAGATATCAATGAGCAGTTCTTC. Translating it yields CASSTLDINEQFF.

CDR3 sequence (DNA): TGTGCCTGGAGTGCCTACCGGGGACAGGGGGACGAGCAGTACTTC. Translation: CAWSAYRGQGDEQYF. The chain has TRBV30 and TRBJ2-5; 11 bases agree with TRBD1. The end of the DNA is better explained by TRBJ2-7, so the J call may be wrong. This CDR3 has 15 residues. Germline V gives CDR1 GTSNPN, CDR2 SVGIG (reference sequence).

The rearrangement joins TRBV30 to TRBJ2-5, with D possibly TRBD2 on 6 matching bases. Deletions cut 0 bases from V and 9 bases from J, with 14 bases between. Per the germline V gene, CDR1 is GTSNPN and CDR2 is SVGIG (reference sequence). The CDR3 contains 13 residues. The CDR3 bases are TGTGCCTGGAGTGTTTTGCCGCCGGGGGCCCAGTACTTC. Protein product: CAWSVLPPGAQYF.

J is TRBJ2-7 and V is TRBV6-1; 9 bases line up with TRBD2. The junction had 5 bases not matched to a gene; V was cut back by 0 bases and J by 2 bases. The CDR3 spans 16 residues. The germline gives CDR1 MNHNS, CDR2 SASEGT. The chain's CDR3 is CASSEAPLAGAYEQYF. The CDR3 DNA reads as TGTGCCAGCAGTGAAGCTCCACTAGCGGGTGCCTACGAGCAGTACTTC.

J is TRBJ1-1 and V is TRBV29-1; the match to TRBD1 covers 8 bases. The length of the CDR3 is 13 residues. With V trimmed by 3 bases and J by 4 bases, 4 bases remained unmatched. Germline assignment: CDR1 SQVTM and CDR2 ANQGSEA. The CDR3 sequence is CSVDATGGTEAFF. CDR3 in DNA: TGCAGCGTTGACGCCACAGGGGGCACTGAAGCTTTCTTT.

This sequence joins TRBV18 and TRBJ1-1, with 8 bases identical to TRBD1. V was clipped by 4 bases and J by 10 bases; unmatched bases: 5. The length of the CDR3 is 12 residues. The germline CDR1 and CDR2 sequences are KGHSH and LQKENI. Here the CDR3 reads CASSHRGDGAFF. Written as DNA, the CDR3 is TGTGCCAGCTCACACAGGGGGGATGGAGCTTTCTTT. The full variable domain, completed using reference TRBV18 and TRBJ1-1, is NAGVMQNPRHLVRRRGQEARLRCSPMKGHSHVYWYRQLPEEGLKFMVYLQKENIIDESGMPKERFSAEFPKEGPSILRIQQVVRGDSAAYFCASSHRGDGAFFGQGTRLTVV.

The chain combines TRBV29-1 with TRBJ1-2; TRBD1 aligns across 7 bases. Germline-derived CDR1 and CDR2 are SQVTM and ANQGSEA. CDR3 size: 15 residues. V trimming: 7 bases; J trimming: 3 bases; junction bases outside the gene matches: 14. CDR3 nucleotide sequence: TGCAGCGCAACGGACAGGTTGTTTCAGGACTATGGCTACACCTTC. It specifies CSATDRLFQDYGYTF.

This clone was counted only a few times. The chain joins TRBV18 to TRBJ1-5; 7 bases fit TRBD1. In germline, CDR1 is KGHSH, CDR2 LQKENI. The CDR3 consists of 14 residues. V shed 6 bases, J shed 2 bases, and the junction held 4 bases outside the gene matches. This chain's CDR3 is CASSLGQGNQPQHF. The CDR3 nucleotides are TGTGCCAGCTCCCTTGGACAGGGCAATCAGCCCCAGCATTTT.

The CDR3 coding sequence is TGTGCCAGCAGCCAAGGTCTAGCGGGGACCGGGGAGCTGTTTTTT. Translated, it gives CASSQGLAGTGELFF. The V gene is TRBV4-2, the J gene TRBJ2-2; 9 nucleotides match TRBD2. V trimming: 1 base; J trimming: 5 bases; junction bases outside the gene matches: 2. The CDR3 has 15 residues. Germline-derived CDR1 and CDR2 are LGHNA and YNFKEQ.

The chain has TRBV5-4 and TRBJ2-5, with D perhaps matching TRBD2 (7 bases). In germline, CDR1 is SGHNT, CDR2 YYREEE (reference sequence). V lost 3 bases and J lost 5, with 20 bases in between. CDR3 length: 16 amino acids. The CDR3 region has the DNA TGTGCCAGCAGCTCGGGGGGCGGCCCCGGGACGGAGACCCAGTACTTC. This encodes CASSSGGGPGTETQYF.